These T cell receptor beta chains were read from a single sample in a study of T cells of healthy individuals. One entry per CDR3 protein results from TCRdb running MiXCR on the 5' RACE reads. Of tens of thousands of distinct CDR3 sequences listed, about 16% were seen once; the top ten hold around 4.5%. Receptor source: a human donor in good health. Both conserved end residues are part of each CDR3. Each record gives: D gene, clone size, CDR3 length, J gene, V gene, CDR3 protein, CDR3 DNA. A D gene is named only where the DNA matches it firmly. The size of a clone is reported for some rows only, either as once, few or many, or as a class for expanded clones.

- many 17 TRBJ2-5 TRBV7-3 CASSFVMGPLDQETQYF TGTGCCAGCAGTTTCGTGATGGGGCCGCTGGACCAAGAGACCCAGTACTTC
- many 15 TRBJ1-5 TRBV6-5 CASRPTLGGDQPQHF TGTGCCAGCAGACCGACCCTGGGGGGTGATCAGCCCCAGCATTTT
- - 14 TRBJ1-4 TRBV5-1 CASSFSSVNEKLFF TGCGCCAGCAGCTTTTCTTCCGTTAATGAAAAACTGTTTTTT
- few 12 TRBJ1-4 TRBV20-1 CSASGGLEKLFF TGCAGTGCTAGTGGGGGGCTGGAAAAACTGTTTTTT
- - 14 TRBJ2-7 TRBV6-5 CASSLRTVSYEQYF TGTGCCAGCAGCCTCCGGACAGTTTCCTACGAGCAGTACTTC
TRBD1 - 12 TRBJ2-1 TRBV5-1 CASSTSGGEQFF TGCGCCAGCAGCACTTCAGGGGGTGAGCAGTTCTTC
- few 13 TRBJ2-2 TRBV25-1 CASGTYYTGELFF TGTGCCAGTGGGACCTACTACACCGGGGAGCTGTTTTTT
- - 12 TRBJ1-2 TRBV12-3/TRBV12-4 CASSFAGYGYTF TGTGCCAGCAGTTTTGCGGGATATGGCTACACCTTC
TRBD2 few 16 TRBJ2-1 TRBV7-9 CASSSPSGRAFNEQFF TGTGCCAGCAGCTCCCCTAGCGGGAGGGCCTTCAATGAGCAGTTCTTC
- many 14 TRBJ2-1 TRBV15 CATSREGQGNEQFF TGTGCCACCAGCAGAGAAGGGCAGGGGAATGAGCAGTTCTTC
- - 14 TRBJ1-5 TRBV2 CASRSQAVNRPQHF TGTGCCAGCAGAAGCCAGGCGGTTAATCGGCCCCAGCATTTT
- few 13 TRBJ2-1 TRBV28 CASSSVRAIKQFF TGTGCCAGCAGTTCGGTGCGAGCCATAAAGCAGTTCTTC
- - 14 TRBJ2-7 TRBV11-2 CASTNIGGAREQYF TGTGCCAGCACCAATATCGGTGGGGCCCGCGAGCAGTACTTC
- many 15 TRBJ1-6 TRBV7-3 CASSYDRNYNSPLHF TGTGCCAGCAGCTACGATAGAAACTATAATTCACCCCTCCACTTT
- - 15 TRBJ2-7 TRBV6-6 CASSYSRSWAYEQYF TGTGCCAGCAGTTACTCGAGGTCATGGGCCTACGAGCAGTACTTC
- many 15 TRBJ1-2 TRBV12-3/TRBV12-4 CASSLYEGGGSGYTF TGTGCCAGCAGTTTATATGAAGGGGGGGGCTCTGGCTACACCTTC
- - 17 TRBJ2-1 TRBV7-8 CASSLSGPLLLGNEQFF TGTGCCAGCAGCCTCTCCGGGCCTCTCCTCCTGGGGAATGAGCAGTTCTTC
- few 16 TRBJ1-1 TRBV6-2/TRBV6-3 CASSTPSTGANTEAFF TGTGCCAGCAGTACCCCTTCGACGGGGGCTAACACTGAAGCTTTCTTT
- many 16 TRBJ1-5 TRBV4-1 CASSQGEGLGNQPQHF TGCGCCAGCAGCCAAGGAGAAGGGTTGGGCAATCAGCCCCAGCATTTT
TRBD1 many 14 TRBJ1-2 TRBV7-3 CASSLSAQGRGYTF TGTGCCAGCAGCTTAAGCGCACAGGGGAGAGGCTACACCTTC
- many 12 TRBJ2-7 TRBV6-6 CASSYETYEQYF TGTGCCAGCAGTTACGAGACCTACGAGCAGTACTTC
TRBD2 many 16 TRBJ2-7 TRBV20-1 CSALTGTSGGRGEQYF TGCAGTGCTCTGACCGGGACTAGCGGGGGTAGAGGGGAGCAGTACTTC
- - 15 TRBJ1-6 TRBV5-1 CASSYTRDDNSPLHF TGCGCCAGCAGCTACACCCGGGACGACAATTCACCCCTCCACTTT
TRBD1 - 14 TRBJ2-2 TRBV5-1 CASRTGKYIGELFF TGCGCCAGCAGGACAGGGAAATACATCGGGGAGCTGTTTTTT
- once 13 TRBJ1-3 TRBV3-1 CASSQSTGDTIYF TGTGCCAGCAGCCAGTCCACGGGAGACACCATATATTTT
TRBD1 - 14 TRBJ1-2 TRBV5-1 CASSLAGQIYGYTF TGCGCCAGCAGCTTGGCGGGACAGATATATGGCTACACCTTC
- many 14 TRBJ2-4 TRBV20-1 CSARDEGGKNIQYF TGCAGTGCTAGAGATGAGGGGGGAAAAAACATTCAGTACTTC
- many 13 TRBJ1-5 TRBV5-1 CASSPGRNQPQHF TGCGCCAGCAGCCCCGGACGTAATCAGCCCCAGCATTTT
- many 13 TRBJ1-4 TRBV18 CASSPRLIEKLFF TGTGCCAGCTCTCCAAGGCTGATTGAAAAACTGTTTTTT
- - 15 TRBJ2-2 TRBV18 CASSPISLNTGELFF TGTGCCAGCTCACCGATTTCCTTGAACACCGGGGAGCTGTTTTTT
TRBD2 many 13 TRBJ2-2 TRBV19 CASSPLGGAELFF TGTGCCAGTAGTCCTCTCGGGGGGGCTGAGCTGTTTTTT
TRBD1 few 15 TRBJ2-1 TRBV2 CASSPRGQLYNEQFF TGTGCCAGCAGTCCCAGGGGACAGCTCTACAATGAGCAGTTCTTC
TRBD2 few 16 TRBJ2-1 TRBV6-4 CASSDNLAGGHNEQFF TGTGCCAGCAGTGACAACCTAGCGGGGGGTCACAATGAGCAGTTCTTC
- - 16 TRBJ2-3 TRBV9 CASSVGLGISTDTQYF TGTGCCAGCAGCGTAGGGCTGGGTATTAGCACAGATACGCAGTATTTT
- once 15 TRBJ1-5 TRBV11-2 CASSLDQGRYQPQHF TGTGCCAGCAGCTTAGATCAGGGACGATATCAGCCCCAGCATTTT
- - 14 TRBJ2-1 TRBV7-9 CASSLLSVYNEQFF TGTGCCAGCAGCTTACTGAGTGTCTACAATGAGCAGTTCTTC
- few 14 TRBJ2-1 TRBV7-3 CASSLGDQEKWQFF TGTGCCAGCAGCTTAGGGGATCAGGAGAAATGGCAGTTCTTC
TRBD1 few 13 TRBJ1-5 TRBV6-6 CASSQGANQPQHF TGTGCCAGCAGCCAGGGGGCAAATCAGCCCCAGCATTTT
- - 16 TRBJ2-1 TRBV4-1 CASSQVARRSYNEQFF TGCGCCAGCAGCCAAGTGGCCCGCCGCTCCTACAATGAGCAGTTCTTC
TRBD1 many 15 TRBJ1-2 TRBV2 CASTAGGGANYGYTF TGTGCCAGCACCGCGGGAGGGGGCGCTAACTATGGCTACACCTTC
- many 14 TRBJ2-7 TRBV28 CASSLQGSLYEQYF TGTGCCAGCAGTTTACAGGGTTCCCTATACGAGCAGTACTTC
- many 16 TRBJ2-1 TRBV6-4 CASSEGGGFSYNEQFF TGTGCCAGCAGTGAAGGAGGTGGCTTCTCCTACAATGAGCAGTTCTTC
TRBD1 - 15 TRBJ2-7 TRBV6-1 CASSPRQGGQSEQYF TGTGCCAGCAGCCCTAGACAGGGGGGTCAGAGCGAGCAGTACTTC
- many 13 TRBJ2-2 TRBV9 CASSVGGTGELFF TGTGCCAGCAGCGTTGGAGGGACCGGGGAGCTGTTTTTT
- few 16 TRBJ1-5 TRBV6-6 CASSRQRNPSNQPQHF TGTGCCAGCAGCCGTCAACGGAACCCTAGCAATCAGCCCCAGCATTTT
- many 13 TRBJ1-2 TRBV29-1 CSVDTTGGRGYTF TGCAGCGTTGACACGACGGGGGGCCGTGGCTACACCTTC
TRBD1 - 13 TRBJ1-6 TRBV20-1 CSAKDREHSPLHF TGCAGTGCTAAGGACAGGGAACATTCACCCCTCCACTTT
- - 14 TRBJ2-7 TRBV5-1 CASSLGAGSYEQYF TGCGCCAGCAGCTTGGGGGCAGGGTCCTACGAGCAGTACTTC
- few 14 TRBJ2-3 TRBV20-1 CSADGGPSTDTQYF TGCAGTGCTGACGGGGGACCCAGCACAGATACGCAGTATTTT
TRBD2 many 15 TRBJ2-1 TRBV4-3 CASSLEREGYNEQFF TGCGCCAGCAGCCTTGAGCGGGAGGGCTACAATGAGCAGTTCTTC
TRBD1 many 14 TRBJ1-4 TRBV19 CASSWTGTNEKLFF TGTGCCAGTAGTTGGACAGGGACTAATGAAAAACTGTTTTTT
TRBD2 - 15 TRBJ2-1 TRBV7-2 CASSFRLAWRDEQFF TGTGCCAGCAGCTTTCGACTAGCGTGGAGAGATGAGCAGTTCTTC
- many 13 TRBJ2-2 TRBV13 CAQSRRGTGELFF TGTGCCCAAAGCCGGAGGGGCACCGGGGAGCTGTTTTTT
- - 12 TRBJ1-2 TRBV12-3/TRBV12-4 CASSFTGNGYTF TGTGCCAGCAGTTTTACAGGGAATGGCTACACCTTC
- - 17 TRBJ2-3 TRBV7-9 CASSLTLGGRGTDTQYF TGTGCCAGCAGCTTAACCCTGGGGGGCAGGGGCACAGATACGCAGTATTTT
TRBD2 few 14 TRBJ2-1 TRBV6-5 CASSYSGPDNEQFF TGTGCCAGCAGTTATAGCGGGCCCGACAATGAGCAGTTCTTC
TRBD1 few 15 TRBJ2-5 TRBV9 CASSALGTVQETQYF TGTGCCAGCAGCGCCCTGGGGACAGTCCAAGAGACCCAGTACTTC
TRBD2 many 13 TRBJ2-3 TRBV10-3 CAILAGEADTQYF TGTGCCATCCTAGCGGGAGAAGCAGATACGCAGTATTTT